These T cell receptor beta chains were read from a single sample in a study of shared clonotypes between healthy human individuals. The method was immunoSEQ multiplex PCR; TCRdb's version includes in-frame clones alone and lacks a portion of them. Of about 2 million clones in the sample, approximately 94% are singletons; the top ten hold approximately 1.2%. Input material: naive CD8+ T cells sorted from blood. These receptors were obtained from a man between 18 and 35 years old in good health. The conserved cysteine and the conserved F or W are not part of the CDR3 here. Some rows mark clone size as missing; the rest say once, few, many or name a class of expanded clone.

CDR3aa: ASSVTPGIGGGTGEQY
j_gene: TRBJ2-7
len: 16
v_gene: TRBV9
abundance: .

CDR3aa: ASNVDRDSYEQY
j_gene: TRBJ2-7
len: 12
v_gene: TRBV21-1
abundance: .

CDR3aa: ASSFGSGLANEQY
j_gene: TRBJ2-7
len: 13
v_gene: TRBV5-4
abundance: .

CDR3aa: ASSYTTGGHYNEQF
j_gene: TRBJ2-1
len: 14
v_gene: TRBV27
abundance: .

CDR3aa: ASSLGSGTDTQY
j_gene: TRBJ2-3
len: 12
v_gene: TRBV5-4
abundance: .

CDR3aa: ASSLTQGRWETQY
j_gene: TRBJ2-5
len: 13
v_gene: TRBV7-3
abundance: .

CDR3aa: SVEPPSGGYT
j_gene: TRBJ1-2
len: 10
v_gene: TRBV29-1
abundance: .

CDR3aa: ASSLGRDGANYGYT
j_gene: TRBJ1-2
len: 14
v_gene: TRBV9
abundance: .

CDR3aa: ASSQTHNEQF
j_gene: TRBJ2-1
len: 10
v_gene: TRBV4-1
abundance: .

CDR3aa: ASSAGGSGGLSYEQY
j_gene: TRBJ2-7
len: 15
v_gene: TRBV9
abundance: .

CDR3aa: ASSPGTGADTQY
j_gene: TRBJ2-3
len: 12
v_gene: TRBV9
abundance: .

CDR3aa: ASSLTAYGYT
j_gene: TRBJ1-2
len: 10
v_gene: TRBV28
abundance: .

CDR3aa: ASSLDRLAEHSYEQY
j_gene: TRBJ2-7
len: 15
v_gene: TRBV7-9
abundance: .

CDR3aa: ASRGLELTQY
j_gene: TRBJ2-3
len: 10
v_gene: TRBV7-2
abundance: .

CDR3aa: ASSFGGNEQY
j_gene: TRBJ2-7
len: 10
v_gene: TRBV5-5
abundance: .

CDR3aa: ASSFRVSTDTQY
j_gene: TRBJ2-3
len: 12
v_gene: TRBV7-9
abundance: .

CDR3aa: ASSLAGTPGHEQY
j_gene: TRBJ2-7
len: 13
v_gene: TRBV5-1
abundance: .

CDR3aa: SAEKGGTGVFLQETQY
j_gene: TRBJ2-5
len: 16
v_gene: TRBV29-1
abundance: .

CDR3aa: ASSQDLRDGYT
j_gene: TRBJ1-2
len: 11
v_gene: TRBV4-2
abundance: .

CDR3aa: ASSPENRPEQF
j_gene: TRBJ2-1
len: 11
v_gene: TRBV27
abundance: .

CDR3aa: AGRGRNKYGYT
j_gene: TRBJ1-2
len: 11
v_gene: TRBV6-5
abundance: .

CDR3aa: ASSLDWDPIYEQY
j_gene: TRBJ2-7
len: 13
v_gene: TRBV5-1
abundance: .

CDR3aa: ASSLEAGPLYNEQF
j_gene: TRBJ2-1
len: 14
v_gene: TRBV7-2
abundance: .

CDR3aa: ASSLDVFNTEAF
j_gene: TRBJ1-1
len: 12
v_gene: TRBV5-4
abundance: .

CDR3aa: ASSWGDSYEQY
j_gene: TRBJ2-7
len: 11
v_gene: TRBV27
abundance: .

CDR3aa: ASSGTVYYEQY
j_gene: TRBJ2-7
len: 11
v_gene: TRBV25-1
abundance: .

CDR3aa: ASSPDRGDQY
j_gene: TRBJ2-3
len: 10
v_gene: TRBV4-1
abundance: .

CDR3aa: ASSWGQLSGDTEAF
j_gene: TRBJ1-1
len: 14
v_gene: TRBV28
abundance: .

CDR3aa: ASSEDSWGHGANYGYT
j_gene: TRBJ1-2
len: 16
v_gene: TRBV6-1
abundance: .

CDR3aa: ASSQQTGPNSPLH
j_gene: TRBJ1-6
len: 13
v_gene: TRBV23-1
abundance: .

CDR3aa: ASSYSGGGSEAF
j_gene: TRBJ1-1
len: 12
v_gene: TRBV6-6
abundance: .

CDR3aa: ASSPGQGSYEQY
j_gene: TRBJ2-7
len: 12
v_gene: TRBV18
abundance: once

CDR3aa: ASSRTGSNQPQH
j_gene: TRBJ1-5
len: 12
v_gene: TRBV27
abundance: .

CDR3aa: ASSSPQVGYYNEQF
j_gene: TRBJ2-1
len: 14
v_gene: TRBV27
abundance: .

CDR3aa: ASRPLYSGYEQY
j_gene: TRBJ2-7
len: 12
v_gene: TRBV27
abundance: .

CDR3aa: ASRGGAGWETQY
j_gene: TRBJ2-5
len: 12
v_gene: TRBV6-1
abundance: .

CDR3aa: ASSLRGRGEKLF
j_gene: TRBJ1-4
len: 12
v_gene: TRBV28
abundance: .

CDR3aa: AWSDGSRASNSPLH
j_gene: TRBJ1-6
len: 14
v_gene: TRBV30
abundance: .

CDR3aa: ASSSGSSTGELF
j_gene: TRBJ2-2
len: 12
v_gene: TRBV5-6
abundance: .

CDR3aa: ASSGRVYEQY
j_gene: TRBJ2-7
len: 10
v_gene: TRBV13
abundance: .

CDR3aa: ASSQAGGPSYNEQF
j_gene: TRBJ2-1
len: 14
v_gene: TRBV4-1
abundance: .

CDR3aa: SVELGTGELF
j_gene: TRBJ2-2
len: 10
v_gene: TRBV29-1
abundance: .

CDR3aa: ASSLIANEQY
j_gene: TRBJ2-7
len: 10
v_gene: TRBV5-1
abundance: .

CDR3aa: ASSELTGTQYQETQY
j_gene: TRBJ2-5
len: 15
v_gene: TRBV6-1
abundance: .

CDR3aa: ASSLSDAPYEQY
j_gene: TRBJ2-7
len: 12
v_gene: TRBV28
abundance: .

CDR3aa: ASHPGTSGPNTGELF
j_gene: TRBJ2-2
len: 15
v_gene: TRBV13
abundance: few

CDR3aa: ASSLSVGDFGRAGELF
j_gene: TRBJ2-2
len: 16
v_gene: TRBV27
abundance: .

CDR3aa: ASSPLTQGPTNYGYT
j_gene: TRBJ1-2
len: 15
v_gene: TRBV28
abundance: .

CDR3aa: ASSTGPTYEQY
j_gene: TRBJ2-7
len: 11
v_gene: TRBV7-8
abundance: .

CDR3aa: ASTGGTEAF
j_gene: TRBJ1-1
len: 9
v_gene: TRBV7-9
abundance: .

CDR3aa: ASSTGGLETQY
j_gene: TRBJ2-5
len: 11
v_gene: TRBV13
abundance: .

CDR3aa: ASSLYDPGPYEQY
j_gene: TRBJ2-7
len: 13
v_gene: TRBV5-6
abundance: .

CDR3aa: ASSPDRNDQPQH
j_gene: TRBJ1-5
len: 12
v_gene: TRBV27
abundance: .

CDR3aa: ASSLFGLYNEQF
j_gene: TRBJ2-1
len: 12
v_gene: TRBV5-8
abundance: .

CDR3aa: ASRDRAYEQY
j_gene: TRBJ2-7
len: 10
v_gene: TRBV7-9
abundance: .

CDR3aa: ASSPKEGVMYGYT
j_gene: TRBJ1-2
len: 13
v_gene: TRBV7-9
abundance: once

CDR3aa: ASSLVSKETQY
j_gene: TRBJ2-5
len: 11
v_gene: TRBV28
abundance: .

CDR3aa: ASSSGYENEKLF
j_gene: TRBJ1-4
len: 12
v_gene: TRBV2
abundance: .